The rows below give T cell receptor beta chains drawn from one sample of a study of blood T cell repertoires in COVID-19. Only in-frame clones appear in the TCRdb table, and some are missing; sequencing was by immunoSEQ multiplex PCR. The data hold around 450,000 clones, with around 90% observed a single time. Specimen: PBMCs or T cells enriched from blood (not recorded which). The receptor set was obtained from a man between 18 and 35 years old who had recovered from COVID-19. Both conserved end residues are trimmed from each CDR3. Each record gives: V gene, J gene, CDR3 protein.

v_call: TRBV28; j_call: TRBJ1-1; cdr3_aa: ASSLQTVNTEAF
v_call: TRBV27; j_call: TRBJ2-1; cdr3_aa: ASSFSRGDEQF
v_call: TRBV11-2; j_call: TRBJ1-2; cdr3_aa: ASSPQLSDYGYT
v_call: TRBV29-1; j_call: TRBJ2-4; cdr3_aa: SAGAPGQNIQY
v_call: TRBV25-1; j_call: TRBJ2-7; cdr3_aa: ASSATGRSSYEQY
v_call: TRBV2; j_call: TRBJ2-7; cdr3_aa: ASNGDSHEQY
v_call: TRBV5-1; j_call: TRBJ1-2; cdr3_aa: ASSLFGGYGYT
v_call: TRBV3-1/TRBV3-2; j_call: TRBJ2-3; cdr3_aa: ASSQGWVDGATQY
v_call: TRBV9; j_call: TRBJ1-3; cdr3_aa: ASSVGSGTSGNTIY
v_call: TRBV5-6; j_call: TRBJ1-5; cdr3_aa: ASSRTTGGHQPQH
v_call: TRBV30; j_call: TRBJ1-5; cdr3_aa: AWSDPTGINQPQH
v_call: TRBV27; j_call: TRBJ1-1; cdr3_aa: ASSLGLNTEAF
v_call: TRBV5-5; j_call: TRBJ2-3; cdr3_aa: ASSSTRTDTQY
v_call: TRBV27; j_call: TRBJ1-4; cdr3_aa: ASSSYPGQGEKLF
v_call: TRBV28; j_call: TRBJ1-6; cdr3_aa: ASLRAGSRNSPLH
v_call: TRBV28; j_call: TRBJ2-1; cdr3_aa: ASSLTLLAGDSNEQF
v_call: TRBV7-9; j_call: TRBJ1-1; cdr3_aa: ASSLASGLSEAF
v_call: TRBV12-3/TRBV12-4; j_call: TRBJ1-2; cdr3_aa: ASSLIYHGYT
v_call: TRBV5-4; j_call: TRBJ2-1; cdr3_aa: ASSFGGRNEQF
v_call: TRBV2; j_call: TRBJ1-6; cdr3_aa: ASSEEEAAYNSPLH
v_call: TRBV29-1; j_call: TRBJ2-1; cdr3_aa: SVGGETNYNEQF
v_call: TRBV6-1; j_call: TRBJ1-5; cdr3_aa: ASSEDRGRGRQPQH
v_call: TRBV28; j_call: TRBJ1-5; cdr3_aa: ASSTAEDQPQH
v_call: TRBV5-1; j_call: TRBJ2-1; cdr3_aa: ASSLVGDHLYNEQF
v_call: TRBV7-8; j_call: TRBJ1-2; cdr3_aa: ASGQVVSGYT
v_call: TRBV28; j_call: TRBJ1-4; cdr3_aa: ASSSRTGLNEKLF
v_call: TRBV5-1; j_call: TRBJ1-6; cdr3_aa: ASSLEGQGSNSPLH
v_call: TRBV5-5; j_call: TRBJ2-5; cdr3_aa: ASSLRQGGQETQY
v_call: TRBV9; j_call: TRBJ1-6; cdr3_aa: ASSVDPDAGINSPLH
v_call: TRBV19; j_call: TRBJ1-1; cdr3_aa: ASSIGPGQGLNPAWGNTEAF
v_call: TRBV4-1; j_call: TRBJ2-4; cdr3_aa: ASSQISGGEDIQY
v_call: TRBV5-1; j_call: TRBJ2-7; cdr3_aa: ASSATSGRGYEQY
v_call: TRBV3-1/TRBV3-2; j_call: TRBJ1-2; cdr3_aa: ASSARQGIYGYT
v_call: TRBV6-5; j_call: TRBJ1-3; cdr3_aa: ASSLGSSGNTIY
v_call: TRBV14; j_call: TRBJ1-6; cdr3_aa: ASSQFGNSPLH
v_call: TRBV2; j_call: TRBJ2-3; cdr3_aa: ASSPSGGDTQY
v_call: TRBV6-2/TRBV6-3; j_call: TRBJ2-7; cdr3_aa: ASSPDRTDYEQY
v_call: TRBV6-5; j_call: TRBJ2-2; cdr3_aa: ASSLGRTGGFGELF
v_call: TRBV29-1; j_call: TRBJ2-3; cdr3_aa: SVGPRDTQY
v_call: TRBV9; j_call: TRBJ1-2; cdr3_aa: ASSAGDRAYGYT